This entry is about one T cell receptor (beta chain). What it binds is not known. Libraries were prepared by immunoSEQ multiplex PCR; TCRdb keeps only in-frame clonotypes and omits some of them. In the table there are some 4,500 clones, around two thirds of which are singletons. Trimming took 5 bases from V and 0 from J, leaving 9 bases between them. This CDR3 has 14 amino acids. Germline CDR1 WNHNN, CDR2 SYGVQD (reference sequence). The sample originates from a study of early stage breast cancer tumors. General study findings and limits: Most shared enriched TCRB sequences were commonly generated ones. Comparing each tissue with blood distinguished tumor from normal in most of the 16 patients.

The genes are TRBV10-1 and TRBJ2-3; D not resolved. The receptor was isolated from a person aged 50-59 years with breast cancer. Source material: breast tumor tissue. The CDR3 nucleotides are TGCGCCAGCAGTTCGGGTCCTAGCACAGATACGCAGTATTTT. This codes for CASSSGPSTDTQYF.